This T cell receptor beta chain was recovered during a study of shared clonotypes between healthy human individuals. Study conclusions and caveats: Among donors, sharing of clonotypes was expected to be affected by sequencing depth. Donor scarcity curtailed the genetic and exposure-history diversity represented herein.

Several immunoSEQ plates received, in even portions, the genomic DNA of each subset. Authors' data handling: Owing to the provision of junction-only sequences devoid of quality scores by immunoSEQ, filtering differed. Repertoires were generated with immunoSEQ multiplex PCR, while TCRdb's copy carries only in-frame clones and drops some. V and J calls and clone size are as listed in that table; D and trimming were resolved from the DNA. The profile covers some 800,000 clones, with almost 95% appearing a single time and 20% to 30% taken by the ten largest. Points on this clone: Its antigen is not known.

Naive CD8 cells comprised CD45RO-negative, CCR7-positively selected cells, excluding terminally differentiated effector memory CD45RA+ cells. CDR1 MNHNS and CDR2 SASEGT come from the germline V gene. The J segment lost 1 base and the V segment lost 5 bases, leaving 3 bases of the junction unmatched. The CDR3 length is 14 residues. Source material: naive CD8+ T cells sorted from blood. The receptor's source is a man aged 30-40 years in good health. The chain is built from TRBV6-1 and TRBJ2-5; 8 bases are shared with TRBD1. In DNA form, the CDR3 reads TGTGCCAGCAGTAAAGACAGGGGCCAAGAGACCCAGTACTTC. Translating it yields CASSKDRGQETQYF.